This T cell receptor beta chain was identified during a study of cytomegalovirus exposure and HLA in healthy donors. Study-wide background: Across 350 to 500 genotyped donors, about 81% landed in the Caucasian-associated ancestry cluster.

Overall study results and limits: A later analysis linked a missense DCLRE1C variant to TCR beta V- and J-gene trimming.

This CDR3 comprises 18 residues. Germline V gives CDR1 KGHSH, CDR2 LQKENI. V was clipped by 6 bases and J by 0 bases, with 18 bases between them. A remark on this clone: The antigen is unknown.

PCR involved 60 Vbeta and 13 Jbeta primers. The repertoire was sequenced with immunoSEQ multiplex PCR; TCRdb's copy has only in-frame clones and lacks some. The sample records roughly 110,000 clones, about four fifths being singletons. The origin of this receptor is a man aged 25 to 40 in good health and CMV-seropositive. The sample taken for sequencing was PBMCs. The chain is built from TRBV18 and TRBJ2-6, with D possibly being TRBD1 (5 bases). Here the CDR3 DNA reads TGTGCCAGCTCCCCTATTTTCAGGGCCGACTCTGGGGCCAACGTCCTGACTTTC. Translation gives CASSPIFRADSGANVLTF. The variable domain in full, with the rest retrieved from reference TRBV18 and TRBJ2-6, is NAGVMQNPRHLVRRRGQEARLRCSPMKGHSHVYWYRQLPEEGLKFMVYLQKENIIDESGMPKERFSAEFPKEGPSILRIQQVVRGDSAAYFCASSPIFRADSGANVLTFGAGSRLTVL.